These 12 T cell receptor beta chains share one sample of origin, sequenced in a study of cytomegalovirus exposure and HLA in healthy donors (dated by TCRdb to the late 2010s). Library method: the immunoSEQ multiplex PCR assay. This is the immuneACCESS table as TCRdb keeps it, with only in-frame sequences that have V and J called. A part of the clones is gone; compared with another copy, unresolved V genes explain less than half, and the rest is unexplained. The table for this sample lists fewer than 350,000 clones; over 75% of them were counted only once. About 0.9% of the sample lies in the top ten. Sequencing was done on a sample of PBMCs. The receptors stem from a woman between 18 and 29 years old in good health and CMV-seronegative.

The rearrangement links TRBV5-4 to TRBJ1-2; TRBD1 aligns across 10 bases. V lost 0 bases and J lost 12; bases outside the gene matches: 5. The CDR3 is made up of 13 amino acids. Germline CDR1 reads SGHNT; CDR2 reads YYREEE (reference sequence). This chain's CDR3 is CASSLADRGQDTF. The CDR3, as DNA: TGTGCCAGCAGCTTGGCCGACAGGGGGCAAGACACCTTC. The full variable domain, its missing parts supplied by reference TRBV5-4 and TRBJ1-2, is ETGVTQSPTHLIKTRGQQVTLRCSSQSGHNTVSWYQQALGQGPQFIFQYYREEENGRGNFPPRFSGLQFPNYSSELNVNALELDDSALYLCASSLADRGQDTFGSGTRLTVV.

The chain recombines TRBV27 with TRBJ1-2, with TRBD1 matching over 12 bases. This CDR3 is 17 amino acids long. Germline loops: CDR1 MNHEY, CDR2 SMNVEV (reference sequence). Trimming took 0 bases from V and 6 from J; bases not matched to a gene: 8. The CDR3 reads CASSLSAPGTGGDGYTF. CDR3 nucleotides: TGTGCCAGCAGTTTATCAGCTCCTGGGACAGGGGGCGATGGCTACACCTTC.

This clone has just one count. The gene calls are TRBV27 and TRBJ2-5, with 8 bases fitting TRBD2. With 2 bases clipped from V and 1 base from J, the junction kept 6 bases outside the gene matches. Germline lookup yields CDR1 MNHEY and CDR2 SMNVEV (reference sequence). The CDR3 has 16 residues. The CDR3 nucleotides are TGTGCCAGCAGTTTAGGTGGCGGGAGGCCCCAAGAGACCCAGTACTTC. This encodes CASSLGGGRPQETQYF.

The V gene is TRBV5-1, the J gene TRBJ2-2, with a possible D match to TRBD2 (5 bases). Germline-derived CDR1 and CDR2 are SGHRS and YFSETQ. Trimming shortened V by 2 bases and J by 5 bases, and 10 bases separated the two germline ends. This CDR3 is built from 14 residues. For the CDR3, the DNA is TGCGCCAGCAGCTTTCGGGATCTAACCGGGGAGCTGTTTTTT. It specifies CASSFRDLTGELFF.

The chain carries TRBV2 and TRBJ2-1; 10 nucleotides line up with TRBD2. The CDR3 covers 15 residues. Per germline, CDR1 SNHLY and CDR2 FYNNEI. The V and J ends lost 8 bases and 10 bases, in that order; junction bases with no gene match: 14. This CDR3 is CASRGRAGGTGEQFF. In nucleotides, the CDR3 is TGTGCCAGCCGGGGCAGAGCGGGGGGGACGGGGGAGCAGTTCTTC. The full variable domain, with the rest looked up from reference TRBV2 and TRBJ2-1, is EPEVTQTPSHQVTQMGQEVILRCVPISNHLYFYWYRQILGQKVEFLVSFYNNEISEKSEIFDDQFSVERPDGSNFTLKIRSTKLEDSAMYFCASRGRAGGTGEQFFGPGTRLTVL.

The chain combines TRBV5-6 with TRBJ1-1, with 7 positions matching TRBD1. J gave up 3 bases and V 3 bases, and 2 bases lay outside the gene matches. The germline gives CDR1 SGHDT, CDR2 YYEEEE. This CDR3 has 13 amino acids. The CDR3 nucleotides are TGTGCCAGCAGCTCCGACAGGGACACTGAAGCTTTCTTT. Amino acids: CASSSDRDTEAFF. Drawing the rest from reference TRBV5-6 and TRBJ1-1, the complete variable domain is DAGVTQSPTHLIKTRGQQVTLRCSPKSGHDTVSWYQQALGQGPQFIFQYYEEEERQRGNFPDRFSGHQFPNYSSELNVNALLLGDSALYLCASSSDRDTEAFFGQGTRLTVV.

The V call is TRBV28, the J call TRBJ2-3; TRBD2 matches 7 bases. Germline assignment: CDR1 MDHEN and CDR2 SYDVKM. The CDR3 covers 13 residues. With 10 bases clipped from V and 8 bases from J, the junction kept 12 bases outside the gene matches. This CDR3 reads CATIAGSRSTQYF. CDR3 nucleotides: TGTGCCACCATAGCGGGCTCTCGTAGTACGCAGTATTTT.

This chain's CDR3 is CASSQSLSYNEQFF. DNA of the CDR3: TGCGCCAGCAGCCAATCGTTATCCTACAATGAGCAGTTCTTC. This rearrangement joins TRBV4-3 to TRBJ2-1; unclear D gene. Germline V gene data show CDR1 as LGHNA and CDR2 as YSLEER. With 2 bases removed from V and 1 base from J, the gap between germline ends came to 6 bases. The length of the CDR3 is 14 residues.

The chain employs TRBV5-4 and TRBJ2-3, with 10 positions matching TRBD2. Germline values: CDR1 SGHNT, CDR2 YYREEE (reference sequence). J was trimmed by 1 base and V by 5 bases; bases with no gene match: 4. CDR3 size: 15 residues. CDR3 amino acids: CASRSGRAGTDTQYF. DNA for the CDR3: TGTGCCAGCAGAAGCGGGAGGGCCGGCACAGATACGCAGTATTTT.

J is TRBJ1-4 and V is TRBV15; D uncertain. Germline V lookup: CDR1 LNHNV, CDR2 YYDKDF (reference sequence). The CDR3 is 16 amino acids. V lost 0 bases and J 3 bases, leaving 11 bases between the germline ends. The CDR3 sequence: CATSRDHNPANEKLFF. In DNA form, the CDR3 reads TGTGCCACCAGCAGAGATCATAACCCAGCTAATGAAAAACTGTTTTTT.

The CDR3 DNA is TGCGCCAGCAGCTTGACCACGCTAGCGGAGAGCGAGCAGTACTTC. This encodes CASSLTTLAESEQYF. The genes are TRBV5-1 and TRBJ2-7; the match to TRBD2 covers 7 bases. The V segment lost 1 base and the J segment 6 bases; nucleotides outside the gene matches: 10. Per the germline V gene, CDR1 is SGHRS and CDR2 is YFSETQ. The CDR3 has 15 amino acids. The full variable domain, its missing parts supplied by reference TRBV5-1 and TRBJ2-7, is KAGVTQTPRYLIKTRGQQVTLSCSPISGHRSVSWYQQTPGQGLQFLFEYFSETQRNKGNFPGRFSGRQFSNSRSEMNVSTLELGDSALYLCASSLTTLAESEQYFGPGTRLTVT.

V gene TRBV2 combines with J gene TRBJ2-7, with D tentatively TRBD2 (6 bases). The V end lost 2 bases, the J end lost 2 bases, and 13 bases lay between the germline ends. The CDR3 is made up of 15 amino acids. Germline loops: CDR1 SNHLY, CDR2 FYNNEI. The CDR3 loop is CASSEWLAETYEQYF. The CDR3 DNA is TGTGCCAGCAGTGAATGGTTAGCGGAGACCTACGAGCAGTACTTC.